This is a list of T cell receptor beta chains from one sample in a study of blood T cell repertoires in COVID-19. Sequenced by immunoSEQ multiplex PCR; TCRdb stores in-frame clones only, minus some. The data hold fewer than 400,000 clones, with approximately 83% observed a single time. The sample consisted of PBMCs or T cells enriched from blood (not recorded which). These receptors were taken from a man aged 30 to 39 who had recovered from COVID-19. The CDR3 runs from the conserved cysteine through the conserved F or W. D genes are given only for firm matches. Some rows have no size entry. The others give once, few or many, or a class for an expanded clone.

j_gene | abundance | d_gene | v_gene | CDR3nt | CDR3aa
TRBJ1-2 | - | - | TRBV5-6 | TGTGCCAGCAGCGTTGTCGGACAGTCCTATGGCTACACCTTC | CASSVVGQSYGYTF
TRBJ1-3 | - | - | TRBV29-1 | TGCAGCGTTGCTCATGGCAGTTCCCCCTCTGGAAACACCATATATTTT | CSVAHGSSPSGNTIYF
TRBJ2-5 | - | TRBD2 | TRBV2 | TGTGCCAGCACCCCAGGACTAGCGGGGCCCCAAGAGACCCAGTACTTC | CASTPGLAGPQETQYF
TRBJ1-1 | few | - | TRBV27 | TGTGCCAGCAGTTTATCACAGGTCAACACTGAAGCTTTCTTT | CASSLSQVNTEAFF
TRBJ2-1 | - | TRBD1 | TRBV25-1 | TGTGCCAGCAGTGAAGGGACAGGGGGCCGACATGAGCAGTTCTTC | CASSEGTGGRHEQFF
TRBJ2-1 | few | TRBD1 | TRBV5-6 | TGTGCCAGCAGCTTGGGGGACAGGGCCTACAATGAGCAGTTCTTC | CASSLGDRAYNEQFF
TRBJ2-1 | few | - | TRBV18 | TGTGCCAGCTCACCATCCGGGACACTTTTCTACAATGAGCAGTTCTTC | CASSPSGTLFYNEQFF
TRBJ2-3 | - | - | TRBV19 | TGTGCCAGTAGCAGGGCCCACACAGATACGCAGTATTTT | CASSRAHTDTQYF
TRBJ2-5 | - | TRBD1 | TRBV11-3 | TGTGCCAGCAGCTTTGGGACAGGGACCCGTCGAGAGACCCAGTACTTC | CASSFGTGTRRETQYF
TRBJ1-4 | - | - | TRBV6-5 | TGTGCCAGCAGTTACTCTTACAGGAATGAAAAACTGTTTTTT | CASSYSYRNEKLFF
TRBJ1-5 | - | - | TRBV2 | TGTGCCAGCAGCCTACAGTTCGGTTATAGCAATCAGCCCCAGCATTTT | CASSLQFGYSNQPQHF
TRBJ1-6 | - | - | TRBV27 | TGTGCCAGCAGGAATCCTAGGGGGTCCTATAATTCACCCCTCCACTTT | CASRNPRGSYNSPLHF
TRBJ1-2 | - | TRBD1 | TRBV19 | TGTGCCAGTAGTGCTGGGACAGGGGATGGCTACACCTTC | CASSAGTGDGYTF
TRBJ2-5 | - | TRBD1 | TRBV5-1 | TGCGCCAGCAGCAGGGAGACAGGGGAAGGGGAGACCCAGTACTTC | CASSRETGEGETQYF
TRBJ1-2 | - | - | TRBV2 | TGTGCCAGCAGTGGGACAGTTGGGAACTATGGCTACACCTTC | CASSGTVGNYGYTF
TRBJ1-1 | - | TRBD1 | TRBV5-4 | TGTGCCAGCAGCGTACAGGGGACTGAAGCTTTCTTT | CASSVQGTEAFF
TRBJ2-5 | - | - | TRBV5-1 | TGCGCCAGCAGCTTGGGGGGCCAAGTAGGGGAGACCCAGTACTTC | CASSLGGQVGETQYF
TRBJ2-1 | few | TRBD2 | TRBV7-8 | TGTGCCAGCAGCTTAGCCCTTCGACTAGCGGGGGTGAAAAATGAGCAGTTCTTC | CASSLALRLAGVKNEQFF
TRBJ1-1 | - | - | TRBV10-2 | TGCGCCAGCAGTTTTGGGGAGATGAACACTGAAGCTTTCTTT | CASSFGEMNTEAFF
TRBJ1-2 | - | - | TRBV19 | TGTGCCAGTAGGCAGGTCACCTATGGCTACACCTTC | CASRQVTYGYTF
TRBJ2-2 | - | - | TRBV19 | TGTGCCAGTAGTCTACGACAGTTCAAGGGGGAGCTGTTTTTT | CASSLRQFKGELFF
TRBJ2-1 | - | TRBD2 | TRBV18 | TGTGCCAGCTCACCCCTAGGCGGGGGGGCCTACAATGAGCAGTTCTTC | CASSPLGGGAYNEQFF